What follows describes a single TCR beta chain. Generated by immunoSEQ multiplex PCR, the TCRdb table keeps only in-frame clones and is missing some. The data hold some 230,000 clones, with around 91% observed a single time. Those who participated ranged in age from about 18 to 89 years and resided in about two dozen US areas. The source of the sample is a study of blood T cell repertoires in COVID-19. As for the study in general: The United States, Italy and Spain were the sources of the acute and convalescent COVID-19 samples.

CDR3 length: 13 amino acids. Germline CDR1 and CDR2: SNHLY and FYNNEI. V was clipped by 8 bases and J by 6 bases, with 13 bases between them. The origin of this receptor is a woman in her late teens or twenties in a cohort exposed to, infected with or recovered from COVID-19 (not recorded which). Sequencing used PBMCs or T cells enriched from blood (not recorded which). The chain couples TRBV2 to TRBJ1-4; weak D call: TRBD1 (6 bases). The CDR3 region has the DNA TGTGCCAGCCGGGCGGGGGCGCATGAAAAACTGTTTTTT. Its protein product is CASRAGAHEKLFF.